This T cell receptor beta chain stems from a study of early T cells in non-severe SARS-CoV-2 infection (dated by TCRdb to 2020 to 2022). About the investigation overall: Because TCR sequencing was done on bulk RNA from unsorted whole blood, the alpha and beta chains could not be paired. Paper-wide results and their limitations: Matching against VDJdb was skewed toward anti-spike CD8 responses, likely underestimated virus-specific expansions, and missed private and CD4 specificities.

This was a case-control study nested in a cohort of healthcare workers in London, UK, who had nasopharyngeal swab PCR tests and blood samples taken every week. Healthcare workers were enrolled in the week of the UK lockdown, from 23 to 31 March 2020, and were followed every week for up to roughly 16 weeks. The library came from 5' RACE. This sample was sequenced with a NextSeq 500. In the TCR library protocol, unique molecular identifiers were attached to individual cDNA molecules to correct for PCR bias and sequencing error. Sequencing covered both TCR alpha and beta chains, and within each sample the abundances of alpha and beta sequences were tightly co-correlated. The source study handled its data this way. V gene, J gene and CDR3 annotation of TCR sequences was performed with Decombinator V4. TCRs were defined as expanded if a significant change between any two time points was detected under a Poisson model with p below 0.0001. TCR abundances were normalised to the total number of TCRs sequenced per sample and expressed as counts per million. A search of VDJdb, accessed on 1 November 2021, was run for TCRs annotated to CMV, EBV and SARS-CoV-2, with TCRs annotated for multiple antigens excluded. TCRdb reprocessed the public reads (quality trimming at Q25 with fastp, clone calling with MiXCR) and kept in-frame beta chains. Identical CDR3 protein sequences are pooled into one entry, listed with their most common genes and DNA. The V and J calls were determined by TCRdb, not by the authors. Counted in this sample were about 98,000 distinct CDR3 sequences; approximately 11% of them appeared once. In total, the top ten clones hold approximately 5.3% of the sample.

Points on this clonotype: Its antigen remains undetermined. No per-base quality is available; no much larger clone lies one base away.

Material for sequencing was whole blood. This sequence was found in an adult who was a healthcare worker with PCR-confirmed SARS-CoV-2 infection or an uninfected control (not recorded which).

The bases are TGCGCCAGCAGCCAAGATCGTTGGCGGGAGGGCCCTCCGATCGCAGATACGCAGTATTTT. This translates into CASSQDRWREGPPIADTQYF. The chain links TRBV4-1 with TRBJ2-3, with TRBD2 matching 9 junction bases. Looking up the germline V gene yields CDR1 MGHRA and CDR2 YSYEKL. The V end gives up 0 bases and the J end 4 bases, leaving 17 bases in the junction not matched to a gene. From the cysteine up to the phenylalanine, the CDR3 has a length of 20 residues. CDR3 DNA only is kept here, 60 bases in frame from base 1.